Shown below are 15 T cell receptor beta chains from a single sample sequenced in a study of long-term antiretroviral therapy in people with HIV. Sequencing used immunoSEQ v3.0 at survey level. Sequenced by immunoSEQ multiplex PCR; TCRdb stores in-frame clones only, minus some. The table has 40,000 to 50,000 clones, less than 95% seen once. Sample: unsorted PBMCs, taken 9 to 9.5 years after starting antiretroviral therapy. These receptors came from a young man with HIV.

CDR3 in amino acids: CASRQYPVGEYGYTF. The CDR3, as DNA: TGTGCCAGCAGACAGTACCCAGTAGGGGAATATGGCTACACCTTC. The rearrangement joins TRBV6-4 to TRBJ1-2; D may be TRBD1 (5 bases). The CDR3 runs 15 residues. In germline, CDR1 is MRHNA, CDR2 SNTAGT. Trimming took off 6 bases at V and 5 bases at J, with 19 bases between the two ends.

For the CDR3, the DNA is TGTGCCAGCAGTGAAGACAGGAGGGGTGGCTACACCTTC. Protein sequence: CASSEDRRGGYTF. The chain links TRBV25-1 to TRBJ1-2; a possible D gene is TRBD1 (6 bases). The CDR3 sequence is 13 residues long. Germline V gene sequence: CDR1 MGHDK, CDR2 SYGVNS. V lost 2 bases and J 7 bases, leaving 11 bases between the germline ends.

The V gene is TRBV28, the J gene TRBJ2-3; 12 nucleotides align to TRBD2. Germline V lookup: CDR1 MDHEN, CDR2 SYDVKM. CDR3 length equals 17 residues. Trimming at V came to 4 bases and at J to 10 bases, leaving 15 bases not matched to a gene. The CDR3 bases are TGTGCCAGCAGTTCCCGCTACGGACTAGCGGGGAGATGGGCGCAGTATTTT. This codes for CASSSRYGLAGRWAQYF.

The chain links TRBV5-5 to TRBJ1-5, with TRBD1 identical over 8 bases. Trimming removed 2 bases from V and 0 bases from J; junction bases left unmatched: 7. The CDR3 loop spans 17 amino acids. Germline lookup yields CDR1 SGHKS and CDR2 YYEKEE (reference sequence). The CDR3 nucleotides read TGTGCCAGCAGCTTATATTCGACAGGGGATAGCAATCAGCCCCAGCATTTT. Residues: CASSLYSTGDSNQPQHF.

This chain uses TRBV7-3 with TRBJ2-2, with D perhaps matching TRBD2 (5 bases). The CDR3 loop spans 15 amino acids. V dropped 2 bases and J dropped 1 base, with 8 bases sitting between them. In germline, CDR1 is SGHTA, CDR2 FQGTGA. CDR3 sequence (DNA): TGTGCCAGCAGCTTATACGGGGTGAACACCGGGGAGCTGTTTTTT. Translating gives CASSLYGVNTGELFF.

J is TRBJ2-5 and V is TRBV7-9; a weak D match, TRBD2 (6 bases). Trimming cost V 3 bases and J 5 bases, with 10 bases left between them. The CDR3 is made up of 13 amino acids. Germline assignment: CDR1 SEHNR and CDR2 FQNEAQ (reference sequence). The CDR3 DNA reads TGTGCCAGCAGCTTGGCGGGGTTGGAGACCCAGTACTTC. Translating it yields CASSLAGLETQYF.

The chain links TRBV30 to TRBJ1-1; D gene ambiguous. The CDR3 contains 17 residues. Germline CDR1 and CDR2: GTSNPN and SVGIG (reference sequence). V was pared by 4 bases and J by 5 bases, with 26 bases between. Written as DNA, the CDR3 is TGTGCCTGGACCCCCTACCGTGGTCCCGGTGGAAGGACTGAAGCTTTCTTT. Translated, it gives CAWTPYRGPGGRTEAFF.

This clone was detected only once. CDR3 protein: CASSGETVWAQPQHF. The CDR3 DNA follows: TGTGCCAGCAGTGGAGAGACAGTTTGGGCTCAGCCCCAGCATTTT. This chain connects TRBV6-1 to TRBJ1-5; possible D gene TRBD1, 5 bases. Trimming removed 4 bases from V and 6 bases from J, with 16 bases in between. The V gene's germline CDR1 is MNHNS and CDR2 SASEGT. The CDR3 has 15 amino acids.

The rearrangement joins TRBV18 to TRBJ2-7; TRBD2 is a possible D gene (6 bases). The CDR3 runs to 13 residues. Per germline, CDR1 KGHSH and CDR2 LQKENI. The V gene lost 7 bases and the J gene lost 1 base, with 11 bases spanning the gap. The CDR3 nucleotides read TGTGCCAGCTGGGGGGACGGTTCCTACGAGCAGTACGTC. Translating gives CASWGDGSYEQYV.

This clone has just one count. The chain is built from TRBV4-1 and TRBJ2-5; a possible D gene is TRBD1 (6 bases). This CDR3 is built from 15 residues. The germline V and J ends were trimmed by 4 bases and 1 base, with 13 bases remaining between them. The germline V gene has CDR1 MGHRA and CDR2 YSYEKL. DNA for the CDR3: TGCGCCAGCAGCCCAAACAGGGATGTCCAAGAGACCCAGTACTTC. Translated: CASSPNRDVQETQYF.

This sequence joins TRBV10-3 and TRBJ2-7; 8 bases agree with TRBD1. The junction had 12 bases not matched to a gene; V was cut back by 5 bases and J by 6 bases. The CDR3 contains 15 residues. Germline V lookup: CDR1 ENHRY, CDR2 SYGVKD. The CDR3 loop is CAISSGQEGGFEQYV. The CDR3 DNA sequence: TGTGCCATCAGTTCGGGACAGGAAGGTGGTTTCGAGCAGTACGTC.

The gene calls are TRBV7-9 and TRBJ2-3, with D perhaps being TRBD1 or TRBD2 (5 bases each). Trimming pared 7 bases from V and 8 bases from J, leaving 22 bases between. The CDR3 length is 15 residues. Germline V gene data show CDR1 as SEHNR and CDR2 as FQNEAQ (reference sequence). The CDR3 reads CASTHPDRDGGTQYF. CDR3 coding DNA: TGTGCCAGCACTCACCCCGACCGGGACGGTGGTACGCAGTATTTT.

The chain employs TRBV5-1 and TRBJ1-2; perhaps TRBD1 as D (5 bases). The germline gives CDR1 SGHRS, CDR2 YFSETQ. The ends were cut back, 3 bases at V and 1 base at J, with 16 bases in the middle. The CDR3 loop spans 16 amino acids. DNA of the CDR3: TGCGCCAGCAGCTCTGGGGGGAATGGGGTTAACTATGGCTACACCTTC. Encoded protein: CASSSGGNGVNYGYTF.

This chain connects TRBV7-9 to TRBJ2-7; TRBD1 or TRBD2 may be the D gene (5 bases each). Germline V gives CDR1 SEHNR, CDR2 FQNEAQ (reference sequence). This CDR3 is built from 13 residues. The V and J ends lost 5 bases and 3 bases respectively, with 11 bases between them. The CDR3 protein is CASSPGRSYEQYV. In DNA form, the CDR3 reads TGTGCCAGCAGCCCGGGACGGAGCTACGAGCAGTACGTC.

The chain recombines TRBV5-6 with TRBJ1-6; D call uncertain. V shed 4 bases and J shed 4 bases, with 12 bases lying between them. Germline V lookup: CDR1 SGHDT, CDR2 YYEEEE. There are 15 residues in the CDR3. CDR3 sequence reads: CASSLRTEYNSPLHF. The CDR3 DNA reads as TGTGCCAGCAGCCTAAGGACGGAGTATAATTCACCCCTCCACTTT.